This T cell receptor (beta chain) stems from a study of CD8+ T cells in alopecia areata. In the case of this clone: What it binds is not known.

With 9 bases clipped from V and 6 bases from J, the junction kept 11 bases outside the gene matches. Germline loops: CDR1 SNHLY, CDR2 FYNNEI. The CDR3 consists of 14 residues. Whole-study findings and limits: Tissue-resident alphabeta T cells belonging to normal skin likewise get sequenced within scalp specimens.

RNA was extracted and reverse transcribed into cDNA as the sequencing template. Measured with immunoSEQ multiplex PCR; TCRdb has only the in-frame clones, and not every one. In the table there are about 200,000 clones, roughly 56% of which are singletons. The sorting of PBMCs gave CD4+ and CD8+ T cells. The source is a human donor in good health. Sequences were obtained from CD8+ T cells sorted from blood. The V call is TRBV2, the J call TRBJ2-1, with 7 bases fitting TRBD2. CDR3 coding DNA: TGTGCCAGGGGACGCGGGGGAGGCGGCAATGAGCAGTTCTTC. This codes for CARGRGGGGNEQFF.